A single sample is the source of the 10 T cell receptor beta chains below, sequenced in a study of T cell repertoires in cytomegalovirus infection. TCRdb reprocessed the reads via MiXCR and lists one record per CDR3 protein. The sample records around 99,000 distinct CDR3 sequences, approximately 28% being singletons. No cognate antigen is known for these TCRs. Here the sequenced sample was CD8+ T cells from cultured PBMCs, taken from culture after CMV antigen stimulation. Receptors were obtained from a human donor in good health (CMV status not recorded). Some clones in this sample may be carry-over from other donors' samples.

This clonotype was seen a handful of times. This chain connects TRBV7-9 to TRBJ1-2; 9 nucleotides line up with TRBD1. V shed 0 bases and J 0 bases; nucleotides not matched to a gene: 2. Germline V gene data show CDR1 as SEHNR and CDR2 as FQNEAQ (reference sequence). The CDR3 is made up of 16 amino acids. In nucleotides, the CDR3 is TGTGCCAGCAGCTTAGCGGGACAGGGAGCTAACTATGGCTACACCTTC. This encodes CASSLAGQGANYGYTF.

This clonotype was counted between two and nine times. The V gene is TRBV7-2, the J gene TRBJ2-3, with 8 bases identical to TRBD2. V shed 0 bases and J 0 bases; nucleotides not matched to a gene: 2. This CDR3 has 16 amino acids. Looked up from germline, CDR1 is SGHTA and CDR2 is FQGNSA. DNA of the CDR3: TGTGCCAGCAGCTTAGCAGCGGGGGTAAGCACAGATACGCAGTATTTT. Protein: CASSLAAGVSTDTQYF.

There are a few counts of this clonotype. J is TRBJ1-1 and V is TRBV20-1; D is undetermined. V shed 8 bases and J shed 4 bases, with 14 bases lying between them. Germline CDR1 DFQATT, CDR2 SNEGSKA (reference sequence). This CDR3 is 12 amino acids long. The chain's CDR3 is CSYLTMSTEAFF. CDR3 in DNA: TGCAGTTACCTAACGATGAGCACTGAAGCTTTCTTT.

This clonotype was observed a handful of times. This CDR3 is CASSPPGGSSYNEQFF. CDR3 coding DNA: TGTGCCAGCTCACCGCCCGGGGGGAGCTCCTACAATGAGCAGTTCTTC. V is TRBV18 and J is TRBJ2-1, with 7 bases lining up with TRBD2. CDR1 KGHSH and CDR2 LQKENI come from the germline V gene. The CDR3 has 16 amino acids. Trimming removed 3 bases from V and 0 bases from J; junction bases left unmatched: 5. Complete variable domain (other parts from reference TRBV18 and TRBJ2-1): NAGVMQNPRHLVRRRGQEARLRCSPMKGHSHVYWYRQLPEEGLKFMVYLQKENIIDESGMPKERFSAEFPKEGPSILRIQQVVRGDSAAYFCASSPPGGSSYNEQFFGPGTRLTVL.

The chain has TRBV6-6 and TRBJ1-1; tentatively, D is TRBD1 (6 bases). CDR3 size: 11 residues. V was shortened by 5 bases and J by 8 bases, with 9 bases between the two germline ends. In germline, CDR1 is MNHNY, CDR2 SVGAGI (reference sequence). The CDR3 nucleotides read TGTGCCAGCAGTGTTCAGGGGGAAGCTTTCTTT. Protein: CASSVQGEAFF.

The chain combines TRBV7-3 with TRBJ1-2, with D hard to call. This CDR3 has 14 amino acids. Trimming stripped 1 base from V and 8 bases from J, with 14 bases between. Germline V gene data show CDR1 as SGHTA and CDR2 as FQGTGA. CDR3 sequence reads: CASSLSSGRIGYTF. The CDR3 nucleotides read TGTGCCAGCAGCTTAAGTTCTGGAAGGATCGGCTACACCTTC.

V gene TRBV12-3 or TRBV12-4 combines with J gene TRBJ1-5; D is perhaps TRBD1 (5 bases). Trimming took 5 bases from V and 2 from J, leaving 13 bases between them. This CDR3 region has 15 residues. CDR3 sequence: CASSNGHVGNQPQHF. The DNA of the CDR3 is TGTGCCAGCAGTAACGGACACGTAGGCAATCAGCCCCAGCATTTT.

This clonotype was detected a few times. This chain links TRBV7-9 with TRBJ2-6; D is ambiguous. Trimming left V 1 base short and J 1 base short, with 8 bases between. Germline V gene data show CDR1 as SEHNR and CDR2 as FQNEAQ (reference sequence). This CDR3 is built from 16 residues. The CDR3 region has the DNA TGTGCCAGCAGCTTAGGACCTTCTTCTGGGGCCAACGTCCTGACTTTC. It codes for CASSLGPSSGANVLTF. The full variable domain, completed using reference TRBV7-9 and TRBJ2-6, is DTGVSQNPRHKITKRGQNVTFRCDPISEHNRLYWYRQTLGQGPEFLTYFQNEAQLEKSRLLSDRFSAERPKGSFSTLEIQRTEQGDSAMYLCASSLGPSSGANVLTFGAGSRLTVL.

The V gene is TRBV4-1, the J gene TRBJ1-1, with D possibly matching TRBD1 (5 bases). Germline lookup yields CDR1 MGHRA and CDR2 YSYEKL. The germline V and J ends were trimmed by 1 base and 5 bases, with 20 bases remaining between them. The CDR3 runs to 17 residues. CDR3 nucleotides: TGCGCCAGCAGCCAAGGCGCGGGGGGTACGGTAATTACTGAAGCTTTCTTT. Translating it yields CASSQGAGGTVITEAFF.

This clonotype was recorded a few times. CDR3 protein: CASSLPPGNTEAFF. The CDR3 region has the DNA TGCGCCAGCAGCTTGCCCCCGGGGAACACTGAAGCTTTCTTT. This chain joins TRBV5-1 and TRBJ1-1, with no clear D. The CDR3 is 14 residues long. With 1 base removed from V and 1 base from J, the gap between germline ends came to 8 bases. Germline-derived CDR1 and CDR2 are SGHRS and YFSETQ.